A selection of T cell receptor beta chains follows, all from one sample in a study of OX40 agonist ivuxolimab in advanced cancers. The repertoire was sequenced with immunoSEQ multiplex PCR; TCRdb's copy has only in-frame clones and lacks some. There are approximately 84,000 clones in the sample; 85% to 95% occur only once, and about 2.6% lies in the top ten. Sequencing was performed on CD4+ or CD8+ T cells sorted from blood, taken in a trial of the OX40 agonist ivuxolimab. The receptors here all came from an adult with an advanced solid tumor such as melanoma, head and neck, liver or kidney cancer. The conserved cysteine and the conserved F or W are not part of the CDR3 here.

v_gene: TRBV9; j_gene: TRBJ1-2; CDR3aa: ASSVGDRGNFNYGYT
v_gene: TRBV27; j_gene: TRBJ2-3; CDR3aa: ASSMGDTDTQY
v_gene: TRBV4-3; j_gene: TRBJ2-5; CDR3aa: ASSQESPGETQY
v_gene: TRBV9; j_gene: TRBJ2-2; CDR3aa: ASSVVEGVNTGELF
v_gene: TRBV27; j_gene: TRBJ2-1; CDR3aa: ASGSEQF
v_gene: TRBV4-1; j_gene: TRBJ1-1; CDR3aa: ASSQTGAEAF
v_gene: TRBV19; j_gene: TRBJ2-7; CDR3aa: ASSIQRGAFYEQY
v_gene: TRBV5-5; j_gene: TRBJ2-5; CDR3aa: ASSKKETQY
v_gene: TRBV5-1; j_gene: TRBJ2-5; CDR3aa: ASSFGRDRGLQETQY
v_gene: TRBV4-1; j_gene: TRBJ1-1; CDR3aa: ASSQARNTEAF
v_gene: TRBV27; j_gene: TRBJ2-3; CDR3aa: ASTSRAELNTQY